The 25 T cell receptor beta chains in this list originate from one sample, sequenced in a study of beta chain features in type 1 diabetes. The investigators reverse transcribed all of the isolated RNA, so they sequenced expressed TCRB transcripts. Sequencing used immunoSEQ multiplex PCR; TCRdb keeps in-frame clones, though not all of them. The repertoire holds under 400,000 clones, with 13% to 15% as singletons. Sample: central memory CD4+ T cells from blood. All receptors come from a man aged 25-45 years in good health.

This clone was seen more than once but under ten times. The genes are TRBV7-9 and TRBJ2-3; no firm D call. The CDR3 consists of 13 residues. Per germline, CDR1 SEHNR and CDR2 FQNEAQ (reference sequence). With 10 bases removed from V and 0 bases from J, the gap between germline ends came to 11 bases. The CDR3 coding sequence is TGTGCCACCAAATTAGGGAGCACAGATACGCAGTATTTT. This translates into CATKLGSTDTQYF.

This clone was counted a few times. The chain links TRBV6-6 to TRBJ2-3; D possibly corresponds to TRBD1 (5 bases). Germline loops: CDR1 MNHNY, CDR2 SVGAGI (reference sequence). The CDR3 length is 16 residues. Between the trimmed V and J ends, which lost 5 bases and 0 bases, there was a span of 15 bases. DNA of the CDR3: TGTGCCAGCAGTGCCCAGGGTCACCGGAGCACAGATACGCAGTATTTT. Amino acids: CASSAQGHRSTDTQYF.

V usage is TRBV7-2 and J usage is TRBJ2-7; possibly TRBD1 for D (5 bases). The CDR3 is 15 residues long. Trimming removed 2 bases at V and 2 bases at J, with 13 bases between. The V gene's germline CDR1 is SGHTA and CDR2 FQGNSA. This CDR3 is CASSLSGLVAYEQYF. As DNA, the CDR3 is TGTGCCAGCAGCTTATCAGGGCTAGTAGCCTACGAGCAGTACTTC.

This clone was seen ten or more times. The chain uses TRBV10-3 and TRBJ1-2; 8 bases line up with TRBD1. The CDR3 has 13 amino acids. The V segment lost 4 bases and the J segment 7 bases; nucleotides outside the gene matches: 5. CDR1 ENHRY and CDR2 SYGVKD come from the germline V gene. CDR3 region: CAISGTGTGGYTF. The CDR3 DNA follows: TGTGCCATCAGTGGGACAGGGACCGGTGGCTACACCTTC.

This clone has a handful of counts. V usage is TRBV30 and J usage is TRBJ1-2, with D possibly being TRBD1 (5 bases). V lost 3 bases and J 4 bases, leaving 9 bases between the germline ends. The germline V gene has CDR1 GTSNPN and CDR2 SVGIG (reference sequence). The CDR3 runs 12 residues. The CDR3 reads CAWSPGPYGYTF. In DNA form, the CDR3 reads TGTGCCTGGAGCCCGGGACCCTATGGCTACACCTTC. The full variable domain, rest sourced from reference TRBV30 and TRBJ1-2, is SQTIHQWPATLVQPVGSPLSLECTVEGTSNPNLYWYRQAAGRGLQLLFYSVGIGQISSEVPQNLSASRPQDRQFILSSKKLLLSDSGFYLCAWSPGPYGYTFGSGTRLTVV.

Notes on this clone: The same CDR3 can be traced to other DNA sequences in this sample. This chain uses TRBV4-1 with TRBJ2-2, with D possibly being TRBD1 or TRBD2 (5 bases each). The CDR3 contains 14 residues. Germline CDR1 reads MGHRA; CDR2 reads YSYEKL. Trimming took 1 base from V and 4 from J, leaving 7 bases between them. CDR3 sequence: CASSQVGGTGELFF. The CDR3, as DNA: TGCGCCAGCAGCCAAGTTGGGGGCACCGGGGAGCTGTTTTTT.

The rearrangement links TRBV6-1 to TRBJ2-1, with D possibly being TRBD2 (5 bases). This CDR3 is 14 amino acids long. Germline V CDR1 and CDR2: MNHNS, SASEGT. With 2 bases removed from V and 6 bases from J, the gap between germline ends came to 11 bases. CDR3 coding DNA: TGTGCCAGCAGTGAAAGGACTTGGTCCAATGAGCAGTTCTTC. It yields the protein CASSERTWSNEQFF.

The genes are TRBV30 and TRBJ1-1, with 11 bases that match TRBD1. Germline CDR1 and CDR2: GTSNPN and SVGIG (reference sequence). The CDR3 has 12 residues. In DNA form, the CDR3 reads TGTGGACTGGGACAGGGGGACACTGAAGCTTTCTTT. Translating it yields CGLGQGDTEAFF.

J is TRBJ2-2 and V is TRBV9, with TRBD1 matching over 8 bases. Germline assignment: CDR1 SGDLS and CDR2 YYNGEE. With 3 bases clipped from V and 5 bases from J, the junction kept 3 bases outside the gene matches. CDR3 length equals 14 residues. In nucleotides, the CDR3 is TGTGCCAGCAGCGCCCGGACAGGGACCGGGGAGCTGTTTTTT. Amino acid sequence: CASSARTGTGELFF.

This clone came up a few times. The CDR3 spells CASSLDAGGNTEAFF. Written as DNA, the CDR3 is TGTGCCAGCAGCTTAGACGCGGGGGGGAACACTGAAGCTTTCTTT. The chain links TRBV11-2 to TRBJ1-1, with a tentative D call TRBD1 (5 bases). V was shortened by 0 bases and J by 1 base, with 9 bases between the two germline ends. CDR3 length: 15 amino acids. Germline V gives CDR1 SGHAT, CDR2 FQNNGV.

This clone appeared a few times. The genes are TRBV14 and TRBJ2-1; possibly TRBD2 for D (6 bases). Germline V gene sequence: CDR1 SGHDN, CDR2 FVKESK. V dropped 0 bases and J dropped 10 bases, with 16 bases sitting between them. The length of the CDR3 is 15 residues. This CDR3 reads CASSQDRGARGEQFF. DNA of the CDR3: TGTGCCAGCAGCCAAGATCGCGGGGCCCGCGGGGAGCAGTTCTTC.

This clone was seen more than once but under ten times. The V and J genes are TRBV7-8 and TRBJ1-1; D gene unclear. CDR1 and CDR2 from the germline V gene are SGHVS and FQNEAQ. This CDR3 comprises 14 residues. The V end lost 2 bases, the J end lost 1 base, and 8 bases lay between the germline ends. The CDR3 reads CASSLRYANTEAFF. CDR3 nucleotides: TGTGCCAGCAGCTTACGGTACGCGAACACTGAAGCTTTCTTT.

The genes are TRBV6-6 and TRBJ1-2; 8 bases are shared with TRBD1. The length of the CDR3 is 13 residues. Trimming removed 6 bases from V and 5 bases from J; junction bases left unmatched: 5. Germline V lookup: CDR1 MNHNY, CDR2 SVGAGI (reference sequence). CDR3 nucleotide sequence: TGTGCCAGCAGCAAGGGACAGGTTTATGGCTACACCTTC. Its protein product is CASSKGQVYGYTF.

This clone was seen only a few times. This chain uses TRBV5-4 with TRBJ2-3; 11 nucleotides agree with TRBD2. Germline lookup yields CDR1 SGHNT and CDR2 YYREEE (reference sequence). With 4 bases clipped from V and 4 bases from J, the junction kept 8 bases outside the gene matches. This CDR3 is 16 amino acids long. The CDR3 region is CASSQVLAGGPDTQYF. DNA for the CDR3: TGTGCCAGCAGCCAAGTGCTAGCGGGAGGCCCAGATACGCAGTATTTT. The entire variable domain, with the rest obtained from reference TRBV5-4 and TRBJ2-3, is as follows: ETGVTQSPTHLIKTRGQQVTLRCSSQSGHNTVSWYQQALGQGPQFIFQYYREEENGRGNFPPRFSGLQFPNYSSELNVNALELDDSALYLCASSQVLAGGPDTQYFGPGTRLTVL.

This clone was seen more than once but under ten times. The chain employs TRBV19 and TRBJ2-1; a possible D gene is TRBD2 (6 bases). Per the germline V gene, CDR1 is LNHDA and CDR2 is SQIVND (reference sequence). This CDR3 is 13 amino acids long. V was shortened by 5 bases and J by 5 bases, with 10 bases between the two germline ends. The CDR3 DNA follows: TGTGCCAGTAGTCGGACTATAAACAATGAGCAGTTCTTC. This translates into CASSRTINNEQFF.

The V call is TRBV7-2, the J call TRBJ1-5; D uncertain. Germline CDR1 reads SGHTA; CDR2 reads FQGNSA. The V end lost 2 bases, the J end lost 7 bases, and 9 bases lay between the germline ends. This CDR3 is built from 13 residues. The CDR3 reads CASSLSAVQPQHF. CDR3 bases: TGTGCCAGCAGCTTAAGCGCAGTACAGCCCCAGCATTTT.

V gene TRBV9 combines with J gene TRBJ2-3; 10 bases map to TRBD2. Trimming cost V 2 bases and J 6 bases; bases outside gene matches: 15. The length of the CDR3 is 18 residues. Germline lookup yields CDR1 SGDLS and CDR2 YYNGEE. CDR3 protein: CASSVALLAGGPLDTQYF. CDR3 sequence (DNA): TGTGCCAGCAGCGTGGCCCTTTTAGCGGGGGGCCCCCTGGATACGCAGTATTTT.

Only one count was recorded for this clone. At one of its ends the junction is not consistent with the germline gene, which may arise from a read error. The chain recombines TRBV7-2 with TRBJ1-1; weak D call: TRBD1 (6 bases). The CDR3 contains 14 residues. Germline V CDR1 and CDR2: SGHTA, FQGNSA. CDR3 region: CASSQQGWGTEAFF. DNA for the CDR3: TGCGCCAGCAGCCAGCAGGGGTGGGGCACTGAAGCTTTCTTT.

The chain carries TRBV7-2 and TRBJ2-2, with 7 nucleotides matching TRBD1. V lost 5 bases, J lost 5 bases, and 8 bases stayed unmatched. This CDR3 region has 15 residues. Germline assignment: CDR1 SGHTA and CDR2 FQGNSA. This chain's CDR3 is CASSQEVRGTGELFF. In DNA, the CDR3 is TGTGCCAGCAGCCAAGAGGTCAGGGGGACCGGGGAGCTGTTTTTT.

This clone was detected only once. The chain recombines TRBV19 with TRBJ1-1; D uncertain. Trimming left V 7 bases short and J 0 bases short, with 9 bases between. Germline-derived CDR1 and CDR2 are LNHDA and SQIVND (reference sequence). The CDR3 is 13 amino acids. CDR3 sequence reads: CASTPVVNTEAFF. CDR3 DNA: TGTGCCAGTACCCCCGTCGTGAACACTGAAGCTTTCTTT. Variable domain in full (rest from reference TRBV19 and TRBJ1-1): DGGITQSPKYLFRKEGQNVTLSCEQNLNHDAMYWYRQDPGQGLRLIYYSQIVNDFQKGDIAEGYSVSREKKESFPLTVTSAQKNPTAFYLCASTPVVNTEAFFGQGTRLTVV.

The V gene is TRBV7-2, the J gene TRBJ2-7, with a possible D match to TRBD2 (5 bases). The CDR3 is 12 residues long. V was shortened by 5 bases and J by 5 bases, with 10 bases between the two germline ends. Germline V gene data show CDR1 as SGHTA and CDR2 as FQGNSA. CDR3 nucleotide sequence: TGTGCCAGCAGCGGGCCGGGGAACGAGCAGTACTTC. It is translated as CASSGPGNEQYF.

V usage is TRBV27 and J usage is TRBJ2-5; D tentatively reads TRBD1 or TRBD2 (5 bases each). Germline CDR1 MNHEY, CDR2 SMNVEV (reference sequence). The V end lost 6 bases, the J end lost 4 bases, and 18 bases lay between the germline ends. The length of the CDR3 is 15 residues. Here the CDR3 DNA reads TGTGCCAGCAGCCAATCGGGGCTAGCCTCAGAGACCCAGTACTTC. It yields the protein CASSQSGLASETQYF.

The V and J genes are TRBV7-6 and TRBJ2-3; a weak D match, TRBD2 (5 bases). Germline V gene sequence: CDR1 SGHVS, CDR2 FNYEAQ. The CDR3 runs 15 residues. Between the trimmed V and J ends, which lost 5 bases and 5 bases, there was a span of 17 bases. The CDR3 here is CASSPRTGRVDTQYF. The CDR3 DNA reads as TGTGCCAGCAGCCCCCGGACTGGGCGGGTAGATACGCAGTATTTT.

This clone was counted only a few times. The rearrangement joins TRBV30 to TRBJ1-1; D gene unclear. V lost 2 bases and J lost 4, with 14 bases in between. Per germline, CDR1 GTSNPN and CDR2 SVGIG (reference sequence). The CDR3 is 14 amino acids. CDR3 amino acids: CAWSTYDAGTEAFF. The CDR3 bases are TGTGCCTGGAGTACTTATGACGCGGGCACTGAAGCTTTCTTT.

This clone came up many times. The chain joins TRBV9 to TRBJ2-1, with D hard to call. The germline V gene has CDR1 SGDLS and CDR2 YYNGEE. The CDR3 has 12 amino acids. The V and J ends lost 3 bases and 9 bases respectively, with 10 bases between them. CDR3 coding DNA: TGTGCCAGCAGCGCGGTTGGTAGTGAGCAGTTCTTC. It translates to CASSAVGSEQFF.